This TCR beta chain was recovered during a study of blood T cell repertoires in COVID-19. Assay used: immunoSEQ multiplex PCR; TCRdb lists only in-frame clones, some missing. In the table there are 250,000 to 350,000 clones, more than 70% of which are singletons. Source material: peripheral blood. The receptor's source is a woman aged 45-59 years with acute or convalescent COVID-19.

The CDR3 nucleotides read TGCAGCGCCCAGGGGGATTGGCGGACTAGCGGAACCAACAATGAGCAGTTCTTC. It encodes CSAQGDWRTSGTNNEQFF. The J gene is TRBJ2-1, the V gene TRBV29-1, with TRBD2 matching over 10 bases. Unmatched junction bases numbered 20, after V lost 7 bases and J lost 5 bases. This CDR3 has 18 amino acids. Per germline, CDR1 SQVTM and CDR2 ANQGSEA.